These T cell receptor beta chains were read from a single sample in a study of blood T cell repertoires in COVID-19. TCRdb's copy holds only in-frame clones and misses some; the assay was immunoSEQ multiplex PCR. The sample carries some 160,000 clones, roughly 80% recorded once. The sample was PBMCs or T cells enriched from blood (not recorded which). The receptors derive from a woman aged 60-75 years who had recovered from COVID-19. Each CDR3 is given with its conserved first and last residue. Each record gives: D gene, V gene, CDR3 length, clone size, J gene, CDR3 DNA, CDR3 protein. D genes are given only for firm matches. Size values are once, few and many counts, or a class for expanded clones, and some rows have none.

D gene: -; V gene: TRBV7-6; CDR3 length: 15; clone size: -; J gene: TRBJ1-4; CDR3 DNA: TGTGCCAGCGGACCTACCGGACTGAAGGATGAAAAACTGTTTTTT; CDR3 protein: CASGPTGLKDEKLFF
D gene: -; V gene: TRBV4-2; CDR3 length: 17; clone size: few; J gene: TRBJ2-7; CDR3 DNA: TGTGCCAGCAGCCAGGGATCTGATGAAGAAGGGAGCTACGAGCAGTACTTC; CDR3 protein: CASSQGSDEEGSYEQYF
D gene: -; V gene: TRBV15; CDR3 length: 14; clone size: once; J gene: TRBJ1-2; CDR3 DNA: TGTGCCACCAGCAGAGCAACGGGTAACTATGGCTACACCTTC; CDR3 protein: CATSRATGNYGYTF
D gene: -; V gene: TRBV9; CDR3 length: 13; clone size: -; J gene: TRBJ2-7; CDR3 DNA: TGTGCCAGCAGCCCACTCTCTACTGGCGAGCAGTACTTC; CDR3 protein: CASSPLSTGEQYF
D gene: -; V gene: TRBV3-1/TRBV3-2; CDR3 length: 13; clone size: -; J gene: TRBJ2-1; CDR3 DNA: TGTGCCAGCACCTCCTACGACAGTACGGAGCAGTTCTTC; CDR3 protein: CASTSYDSTEQFF
D gene: TRBD1; V gene: TRBV7-6; CDR3 length: 15; clone size: few; J gene: TRBJ2-5; CDR3 DNA: TGTGCCAGCAGCTTAGGGGGTACAGGGGAAGAGACCCAGTACTTC; CDR3 protein: CASSLGGTGEETQYF
D gene: -; V gene: TRBV9; CDR3 length: 13; clone size: -; J gene: TRBJ2-5; CDR3 DNA: TGTGCCAGCAGCCCTTACGGGGTTGAGACCCAGTACTTC; CDR3 protein: CASSPYGVETQYF
D gene: TRBD1; V gene: TRBV5-1; CDR3 length: 15; clone size: -; J gene: TRBJ1-1; CDR3 DNA: TGCGCCAGCAGCTTGGGATCGGGAGGACAGGGGGCAGCTTTCTTT; CDR3 protein: CASSLGSGGQGAAFF
D gene: TRBD2; V gene: TRBV14; CDR3 length: 18; clone size: -; J gene: TRBJ2-3; CDR3 DNA: TGTGCCAGCAGCCCTGGGACTAGCGGGCTTTCGATGACAGATACGCAGTATTTT; CDR3 protein: CASSPGTSGLSMTDTQYF
D gene: -; V gene: TRBV18; CDR3 length: 13; clone size: -; J gene: TRBJ2-3; CDR3 DNA: TGTGCCAGCTCACCCAGGGGCACAGATACGCAGTATTTT; CDR3 protein: CASSPRGTDTQYF
D gene: -; V gene: TRBV7-9; CDR3 length: 13; clone size: few; J gene: TRBJ2-1; CDR3 DNA: TGTGCCAGCAGTAATACAGGTGCCAATGAGCAGTTCTTC; CDR3 protein: CASSNTGANEQFF
D gene: -; V gene: TRBV5-1; CDR3 length: 16; clone size: few; J gene: TRBJ1-4; CDR3 DNA: TGCGCCAGCAGCCCGGGGGACGGTGCAACTAATGAAAAACTGTTTTTT; CDR3 protein: CASSPGDGATNEKLFF
D gene: -; V gene: TRBV10-3; CDR3 length: 13; clone size: few; J gene: TRBJ1-2; CDR3 DNA: TGTGCTCACAAGGAGGACGTTAACTATGGCTACACCTTC; CDR3 protein: CAHKEDVNYGYTF
D gene: -; V gene: TRBV29-1; CDR3 length: 13; clone size: -; J gene: TRBJ1-1; CDR3 DNA: TGCAGCGTGAGCCGACAGGAGAACACTGAAGCTTTCTTT; CDR3 protein: CSVSRQENTEAFF
D gene: -; V gene: TRBV6-2/TRBV6-3; CDR3 length: 12; clone size: -; J gene: TRBJ2-7; CDR3 DNA: TGTGCCAGCAGTTTGAGGGCGGGCGAGCAGTACTTC; CDR3 protein: CASSLRAGEQYF
D gene: TRBD2; V gene: TRBV5-1; CDR3 length: 15; clone size: -; J gene: TRBJ2-5; CDR3 DNA: TGCGCCAGCAGCGAGGGACTAGCGGGGAGGGAGACCCAGTACTTC; CDR3 protein: CASSEGLAGRETQYF
D gene: -; V gene: TRBV5-1; CDR3 length: 13; clone size: -; J gene: TRBJ2-7; CDR3 DNA: TGCGCCAGCAGCTTGGCTACGGGTCGCGAGCAGTACTTC; CDR3 protein: CASSLATGREQYF
D gene: -; V gene: TRBV12-3/TRBV12-4; CDR3 length: 12; clone size: many; J gene: TRBJ1-1; CDR3 DNA: TGTGCCAGCAGTTTAGGCGGGGGAGAAGCTTTCTTT; CDR3 protein: CASSLGGGEAFF
D gene: -; V gene: TRBV5-1; CDR3 length: 14; clone size: -; J gene: TRBJ2-5; CDR3 DNA: TGCGCCAGCAGCTTTTTAGGGGCCCAAGAGACCCAGTACTTC; CDR3 protein: CASSFLGAQETQYF
D gene: TRBD2; V gene: TRBV7-3; CDR3 length: 13; clone size: -; J gene: TRBJ2-3; CDR3 DNA: TGTGCCAGCAGCAACCGAGCGGGGGATACGCAGTATTTT; CDR3 protein: CASSNRAGDTQYF
D gene: -; V gene: TRBV7-9; CDR3 length: 15; clone size: -; J gene: TRBJ1-2; CDR3 DNA: TGTGCCAGCGGTGGCTCTTGGGGGGGAAGGACTGGATATACCTTC; CDR3 protein: CASGGSWGGRTGYTF
D gene: -; V gene: TRBV5-5; CDR3 length: 13; clone size: -; J gene: TRBJ1-5; CDR3 DNA: TGTGCCAGCAGACAGGGACCCAATCAGCCCCAGCATTTT; CDR3 protein: CASRQGPNQPQHF
D gene: -; V gene: TRBV5-1; CDR3 length: 17; clone size: few; J gene: TRBJ2-2; CDR3 DNA: TGCGCCAGCAGCTATTATACAGGGCCGGGGAACACCGGGGAGCTGTTTTTT; CDR3 protein: CASSYYTGPGNTGELFF
D gene: -; V gene: TRBV2; CDR3 length: 11; clone size: -; J gene: TRBJ2-1; CDR3 DNA: TGTGCCAGCGAGGCGCGCAATGAGCAGTTCTTC; CDR3 protein: CASEARNEQFF
D gene: TRBD1; V gene: TRBV24-1; CDR3 length: 15; clone size: -; J gene: TRBJ2-5; CDR3 DNA: TGTGCCACCAGTGATCCACGGACAGGAGGAGAGACCCAGTACTTC; CDR3 protein: CATSDPRTGGETQYF
D gene: -; V gene: TRBV4-2; CDR3 length: 16; clone size: -; J gene: TRBJ2-2; CDR3 DNA: TGTGCCAGCAGCCAAGATCTGTGGAGGGGCACCGGGGAGCTGTTTTTT; CDR3 protein: CASSQDLWRGTGELFF
D gene: TRBD1; V gene: TRBV5-1; CDR3 length: 15; clone size: -; J gene: TRBJ2-2; CDR3 DNA: TGCGCCAGCAGCTTTCAGGGGGCGAACACCGGGGAGCTGTTTTTT; CDR3 protein: CASSFQGANTGELFF
D gene: TRBD1; V gene: TRBV7-8; CDR3 length: 16; clone size: -; J gene: TRBJ1-1; CDR3 DNA: TGTGCCAGCAGCTTAGTCGACAGGGGGAGGAACACTGAAGCTTTCTTT; CDR3 protein: CASSLVDRGRNTEAFF
D gene: TRBD2; V gene: TRBV3-1/TRBV3-2; CDR3 length: 15; clone size: -; J gene: TRBJ2-7; CDR3 DNA: TGTGCCAGCAGCTCCCTTACCGGGGGGGCCTACGAGCAGTACTTC; CDR3 protein: CASSSLTGGAYEQYF
D gene: -; V gene: TRBV19; CDR3 length: 17; clone size: -; J gene: TRBJ2-7; CDR3 DNA: TGTGCCAGTAGGGGGGTCGGGCAGGGCCAGGGGTCCTACGAGCAGTACTTC; CDR3 protein: CASRGVGQGQGSYEQYF
D gene: TRBD1; V gene: TRBV5-1; CDR3 length: 16; clone size: -; J gene: TRBJ2-3; CDR3 DNA: TGCGCCAGCAGCTTCAGGGGACAGCAAGGCACAGATACGCAGTATTTT; CDR3 protein: CASSFRGQQGTDTQYF
D gene: TRBD2; V gene: TRBV7-2; CDR3 length: 16; clone size: -; J gene: TRBJ2-5; CDR3 DNA: TGTGCCAGCAGAAAGACCGGGACTAGCCGTGAAGAGACCCAGTACTTC; CDR3 protein: CASRKTGTSREETQYF